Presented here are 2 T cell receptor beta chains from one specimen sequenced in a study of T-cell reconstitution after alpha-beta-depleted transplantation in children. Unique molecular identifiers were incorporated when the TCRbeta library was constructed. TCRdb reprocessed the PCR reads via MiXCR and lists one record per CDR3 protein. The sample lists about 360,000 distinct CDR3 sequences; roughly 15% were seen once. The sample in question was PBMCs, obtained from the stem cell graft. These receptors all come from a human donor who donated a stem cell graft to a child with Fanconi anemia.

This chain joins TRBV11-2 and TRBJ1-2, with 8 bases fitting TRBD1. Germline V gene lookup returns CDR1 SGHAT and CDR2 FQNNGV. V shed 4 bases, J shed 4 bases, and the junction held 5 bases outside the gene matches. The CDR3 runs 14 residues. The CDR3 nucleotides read TGTGCCAGCAGCTCTGTAGGGACAGGCTATGGCTACACCTTC. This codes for CASSSVGTGYGYTF. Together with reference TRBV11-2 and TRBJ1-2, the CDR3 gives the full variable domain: EAGVAQSPRYKIIEKRQSVAFWCNPISGHATLYWYQQILGQGPKLLIQFQNNGVVDDSQLPKDRFSAERLKGVDSTLKIQPAKLEDSAVYLCASSSVGTGYGYTFGSGTRLTVV.

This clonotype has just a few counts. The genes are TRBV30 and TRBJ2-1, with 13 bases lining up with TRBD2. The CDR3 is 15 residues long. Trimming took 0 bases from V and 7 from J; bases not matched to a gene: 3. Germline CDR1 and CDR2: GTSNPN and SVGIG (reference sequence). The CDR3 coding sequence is TGTGCCTGGAGTGTCGGGACTAGCGGGGCGAATGAGCAGTTCTTC. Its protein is CAWSVGTSGANEQFF.